Shown below are 20 T cell receptor beta chains from a single sample sequenced in a study of cytomegalovirus exposure and HLA in healthy donors. The PCR was carried out with 60 Vbeta primers and 13 Jbeta primers. This table comes from immunoSEQ multiplex PCR, and its TCRdb copy is limited to in-frame clones, with some not included. The sample yields 150,000 to 200,000 clones, more than 65% seen once. The sequenced sample was PBMCs. The receptors come from a woman aged 40 to 49 in good health and CMV-seropositive.

The genes are TRBV9 and TRBJ2-2, with D perhaps TRBD2 (5 bases). The CDR3 sequence is 17 residues long. The V gene lost 4 bases and the J gene lost 0 bases, with 16 bases spanning the gap. From germline, CDR1 is SGDLS and CDR2 YYNGEE. DNA for the CDR3: TGTGCCAGCAGCCCTCGGACTTTAAACGCGAACACCGGGGAGCTGTTTTTT. Its protein product is CASSPRTLNANTGELFF. The entire variable domain, with the rest obtained from reference TRBV9 and TRBJ2-2, is as follows: DSGVTQTPKHLITATGQRVTLRCSPRSGDLSVYWYQQSLDQGLQFLIQYYNGEERAKGNILERFSAQQFPDLHSELNLSSLELGDSALYFCASSPRTLNANTGELFFGEGSRLTVL.

The V call is TRBV29-1, the J call TRBJ2-5; D might be TRBD2 (5 bases). The germline CDR1 and CDR2 sequences are SQVTM and ANQGSEA. The CDR3 sequence is 12 residues long. V dropped 7 bases and J dropped 1 base, with 10 bases sitting between them. CDR3 sequence reads: CSARGPQETQYF. As DNA, the CDR3 is TGCAGCGCACGGGGTCCCCAAGAGACCCAGTACTTC.

The genes are TRBV5-1 and TRBJ2-7, with D possibly being TRBD2 (5 bases). The CDR3 has 14 residues. Germline-derived CDR1 and CDR2 are SGHRS and YFSETQ. V shed 0 bases and J shed 3 bases, with 10 bases lying between them. The CDR3: CASSLDRGGYEQYF. In DNA form, the CDR3 reads TGCGCCAGCAGCTTGGATCGGGGTGGCTACGAGCAGTACTTC.

A word on this clone: The junction does not match germline at one end; this may be a read error. The rearrangement joins TRBV6-5 to TRBJ1-5; TRBD1 matches at 7 bases. The CDR3 length is 12 residues. In germline, CDR1 is MNHEY, CDR2 SVGAGI. CDR3 in amino acids: CATRQGDQPQNF. CDR3 DNA: TGTGCCACCCGACAGGGCGATCAGCCCCAGAATTTT.

The CDR3 DNA reads TGTGCCAGCAGCTTACCCAGGGGGGAGACCCAGTACTTC. It specifies CASSLPRGETQYF. The rearrangement links TRBV7-8 to TRBJ2-5; 7 bases map to TRBD1. CDR3 length: 13 residues. CDR1 SGHVS and CDR2 FQNEAQ come from the germline V gene. J gave up 5 bases and V 2 bases, and 2 bases lay outside the gene matches.

The chain has TRBV7-9 and TRBJ2-2; D perhaps matches TRBD2 (5 bases). The CDR3 extends over 15 amino acids. With 3 bases removed from V and 0 bases from J, the gap between germline ends came to 8 bases. The germline V gene has CDR1 SEHNR and CDR2 FQNEAQ (reference sequence). This CDR3 is CASSFSAANTGELFF. The CDR3 nucleotides read TGTGCCAGCAGCTTTAGCGCCGCGAACACCGGGGAGCTGTTTTTT.

The chain is built from TRBV7-2 and TRBJ2-7; D perhaps matches TRBD1 (5 bases). The V end was cut by 3 bases, the J end by 7 bases, with 16 bases between. Germline V gene sequence: CDR1 SGHTA, CDR2 FQGNSA. This CDR3 is 14 amino acids long. The CDR3 is CASSFQGALWEQYF. The DNA for the CDR3 is TGTGCCAGCAGCTTCCAAGGGGCGCTCTGGGAGCAGTACTTC.

The V call is TRBV7-2, the J call TRBJ2-6; TRBD1 is a possible D gene (5 bases). The CDR3 contains 15 residues. V was clipped by 7 bases and J by 0 bases, with 10 bases between them. Germline V lookup: CDR1 SGHTA, CDR2 FQGNSA. CDR3 in amino acids: CASNHDSSGANVLTF. In DNA, the CDR3 is TGTGCCAGCAACCACGACAGCTCTGGGGCCAACGTCCTGACTTTC. Drawing the rest from reference TRBV7-2 and TRBJ2-6, the complete variable domain is GAGVSQSPSNKVTEKGKDVELRCDPISGHTALYWYRQSLGQGLEFLIYFQGNSAPDKSGLPSDRFSAERTGGSVSTLTIQRTQQEDSAVYLCASNHDSSGANVLTFGAGSRLTVL.

The chain recombines TRBV5-6 with TRBJ1-1, with TRBD1 as a possible D gene (5 bases). Germline loops: CDR1 SGHDT, CDR2 YYEEEE. V shed 6 bases and J shed 1 base, with 10 bases lying between them. The CDR3 sequence is 13 residues long. In DNA form, the CDR3 reads TGTGCCAGCAAGGCGGGGCCGAACACTGAAGCTTTCTTT. Translated, it gives CASKAGPNTEAFF.

CDR3 nucleotide sequence: TGTGCCAGCAGTCGGGAACTTAACTATGGCTACACCTTC. As protein: CASSRELNYGYTF. This chain uses TRBV6-5 with TRBJ1-2; D not certain. This CDR3 contains 13 residues. The germline V gene has CDR1 MNHEY and CDR2 SVGAGI. V was pared by 5 bases and J by 1 base, with 8 bases between.

Regarding this clone: Relative to the germline gene, one junction end is altered; a read error may explain this. The chain couples TRBV10-3 to TRBJ1-5; D may be TRBD1 (5 bases). From germline, CDR1 is ENHRY and CDR2 SYGVKD. The CDR3 spans 13 residues. The CDR3 DNA follows: TGTGCCATCGCCGGCAGGGTGGATCAGCCCCAGAATTTT. Translation: CAIAGRVDQPQNF.

As for this clone: At one of its ends the junction is not consistent with the germline gene, which may arise from a read error. The V call is TRBV19, the J call TRBJ2-5, with TRBD1 matching over 7 bases. CDR3 size: 17 residues. The germline gives CDR1 LNHDA, CDR2 SQIVND (reference sequence). The CDR3 loop reads CASSTTGRGLKQGTQYF. The CDR3 region has the DNA TGTGCCAGTAGTACAACCGGTAGGGGGCTTAAACAAGGGACCCAGTACTTC.

With respect to this clone: One junction end disagrees with the germline gene, perhaps due to a read error. V is TRBV10-2 and J is TRBJ2-5; TRBD2 matches 8 bases. Gene TRBJ2-7 matches the end of the DNA better, so the J call may be wrong. The CDR3 sequence is 13 residues long. CDR1 is WSHSY, CDR2 SAAADI, per germline. CDR3 protein: CACRREASYEQYF. CDR3 nucleotides: TGCGCCTGCAGGCGGGAGGCTTCCTACGAGCAGTACTTC.

This rearrangement joins TRBV2 to TRBJ2-1; perhaps TRBD2 as D (5 bases). The CDR3 spans 14 residues. Germline V gene lookup returns CDR1 SNHLY and CDR2 FYNNEI. V was clipped by 6 bases and J by 2 bases, with 11 bases between them. The DNA of the CDR3 is TGTGCCAGCAGGGTGGAGGAGGCCTACAATGAGCAGTTCTTC. It specifies CASRVEEAYNEQFF.

The rearrangement uses TRBV6-5 and TRBJ2-5, with 10 bases fitting TRBD2. The J call may be in error: the DNA end matches TRBJ2-7 better. The germline gives CDR1 MNHEY, CDR2 SVGAGI. The CDR3 is 14 amino acids. The CDR3 reads CASSQREGTYEQYF. The DNA for the CDR3 is TGTGCCAGTTCCCAGCGGGAGGGTACCTACGAGCAGTACTTC.

J is TRBJ2-3 and V is TRBV5-1; 7 bases match TRBD1. The J segment lost 2 bases and the V segment lost 4 bases, leaving 7 bases of the junction unmatched. Germline lookup yields CDR1 SGHRS and CDR2 YFSETQ. The CDR3 consists of 15 residues. The CDR3 DNA sequence: TGCGCCAGCAGCCGGGTAGGGGGCAACACAGATACGCAGTATTTT. As protein: CASSRVGGNTDTQYF. Together with reference TRBV5-1 and TRBJ2-3, the CDR3 gives the full variable domain: KAGVTQTPRYLIKTRGQQVTLSCSPISGHRSVSWYQQTPGQGLQFLFEYFSETQRNKGNFPGRFSGRQFSNSRSEMNVSTLELGDSALYLCASSRVGGNTDTQYFGPGTRLTVL.

The sample holds a few counts of this clone. The chain combines TRBV4-1 with TRBJ1-2; the D is unclear. The V end lost 0 bases, the J end lost 4 bases, and 24 bases lay between the germline ends. CDR1 is MGHRA, CDR2 YSYEKL, per germline. CDR3 size: 19 residues. In DNA form, the CDR3 reads TGCGCCAGCAGCCAAGATCAAAAGAGGCTCGGCTACGTGGGCTATGGCTACACCTTC. Protein product: CASSQDQKRLGYVGYGYTF.

This clone was seen a handful of times. The J gene is TRBJ2-3, the V gene TRBV7-3; possible D gene TRBD2, 6 bases. This CDR3 has 15 residues. Germline CDR1 and CDR2: SGHTA and FQGTGA. Trimming removed 1 base from V and 0 bases from J, with 8 bases in between. CDR3 in DNA: TGTGCCAGCAGCTTAAAGGCGGGGAGCACAGATACGCAGTATTTT. Protein product: CASSLKAGSTDTQYF.

The chain couples TRBV29-1 to TRBJ2-7; D is possibly TRBD2 (5 bases). The CDR3 covers 14 residues. The V gene's germline CDR1 is SQVTM and CDR2 ANQGSEA. V was pared by 1 base and J by 0 bases, with 10 bases between. Written as DNA, the CDR3 is TGCAGCGTTGAAGGAGAAGGGAGCTCCTACGAGCAGTACTTC. As protein: CSVEGEGSSYEQYF.

This rearrangement joins TRBV15 to TRBJ2-3; the match to TRBD2 covers 9 bases. Germline CDR1 is LNHNV and CDR2 is YYDKDF (reference sequence). The CDR3 is 14 residues long. V lost 3 bases, J lost 5 bases, and 3 bases stayed unmatched. Written as DNA, the CDR3 is TGTGCCACCAGCAGGGGTAGCGGGAGAGATACGCAGTATTTT. It specifies CATSRGSGRDTQYF.